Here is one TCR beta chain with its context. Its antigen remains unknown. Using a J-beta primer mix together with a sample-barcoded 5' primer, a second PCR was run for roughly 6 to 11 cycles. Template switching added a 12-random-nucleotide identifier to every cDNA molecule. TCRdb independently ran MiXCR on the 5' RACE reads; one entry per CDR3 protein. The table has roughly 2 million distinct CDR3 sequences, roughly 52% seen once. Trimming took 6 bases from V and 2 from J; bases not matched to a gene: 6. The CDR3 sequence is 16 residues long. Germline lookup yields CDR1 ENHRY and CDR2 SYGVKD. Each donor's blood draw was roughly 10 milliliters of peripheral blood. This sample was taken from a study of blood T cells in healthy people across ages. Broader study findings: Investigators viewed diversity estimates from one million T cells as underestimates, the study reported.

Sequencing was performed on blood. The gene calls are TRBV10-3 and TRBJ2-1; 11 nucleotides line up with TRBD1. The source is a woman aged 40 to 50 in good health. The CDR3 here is CAIRGEGQGAYNEQFF. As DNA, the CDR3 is TGTGCCATCAGGGGGGAGGGACAGGGGGCCTACAATGAGCAGTTCTTC.